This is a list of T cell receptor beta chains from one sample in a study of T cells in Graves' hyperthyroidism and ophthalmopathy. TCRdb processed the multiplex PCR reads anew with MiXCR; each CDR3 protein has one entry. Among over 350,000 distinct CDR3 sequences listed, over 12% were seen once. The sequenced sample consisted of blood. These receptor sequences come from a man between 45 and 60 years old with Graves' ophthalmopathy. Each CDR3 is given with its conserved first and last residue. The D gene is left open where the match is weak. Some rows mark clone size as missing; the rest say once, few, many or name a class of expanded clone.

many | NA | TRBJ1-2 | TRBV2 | CASSPVNSLYGYTF | TGTGCCAGCAGTCCGGTTAATAGCCTATATGGCTACACCTTC
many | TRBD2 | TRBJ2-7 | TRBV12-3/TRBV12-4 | CASSSSGSPYEQYF | TGTGCCAGCAGTTCTAGCGGGAGCCCCTACGAGCAGTACTTC
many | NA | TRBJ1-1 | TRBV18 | CASSVSGGTEAFF | TGTGCCAGCTCCGTTTCCGGGGGCACTGAAGCTTTCTTT
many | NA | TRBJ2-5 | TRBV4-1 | CASSQDLGQETQYF | TGCGCCAGCAGCCAAGATCTGGGCCAAGAGACCCAGTACTTC
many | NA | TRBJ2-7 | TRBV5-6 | CASSLWRENVIYEQYF | TGTGCCAGCAGCTTGTGGCGGGAAAACGTAATCTACGAGCAGTACTTC
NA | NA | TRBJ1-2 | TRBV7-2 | CASPSPEPNYGYTF | TGTGCCAGCCCGTCCCCCGAACCTAACTATGGCTACACCTTC
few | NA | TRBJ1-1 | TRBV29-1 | CSVPAGPKAFF | TGCAGCGTGCCAGCGGGACCTAAAGCTTTCTTT
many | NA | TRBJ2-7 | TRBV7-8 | CASSSNWNEQYF | TGTGCCAGCAGCTCGAACTGGAACGAGCAGTACTTC
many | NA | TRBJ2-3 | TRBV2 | CASSVNPGANTDTQYF | TGTGCCAGCAGTGTAAATCCAGGGGCCAACACAGATACGCAGTATTTT
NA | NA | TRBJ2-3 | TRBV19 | CASRTRKSDGRGSADTQYF | TGTGCCAGTAGAACGAGAAAATCCGACGGGAGAGGGAGCGCAGATACGCAGTATTTT
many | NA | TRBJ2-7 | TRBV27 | CASSLFGGNNYEQYF | TGTGCCAGCAGTTTATTCGGCGGGAACAACTACGAGCAGTACTTC
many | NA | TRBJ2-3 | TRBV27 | CATLGPVRDTQYF | TGTGCCACCTTAGGACCCGTGCGGGATACGCAGTATTTT
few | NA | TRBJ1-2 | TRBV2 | CASKQDKPFMANTF | TGTGCCAGTAAGCAGGACAAGCCTTTTATGGCTAACACCTTC
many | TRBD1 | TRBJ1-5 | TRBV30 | CAWNAGGGSNQPQHF | TGTGCCTGGAACGCAGGGGGCGGTAGCAATCAGCCCCAGCATTTT
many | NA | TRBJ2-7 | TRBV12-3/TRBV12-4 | CASSFLGEQYF | TGTGCCAGCAGTTTTCTTGGGGAGCAGTACTTC
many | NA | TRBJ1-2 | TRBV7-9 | CASSLNSYGYTF | TGTGCCAGCAGCTTAAATTCGTACGGCTACACCTTC
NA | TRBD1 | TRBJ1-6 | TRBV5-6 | CASSSRTGSNSPLHF | TGTGCCAGCAGCTCCCGGACAGGGTCCAATTCACCCCTCCACTTT
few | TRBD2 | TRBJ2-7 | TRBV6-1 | CASSEALWTSGGGAYEQYF | TGTGCCAGCAGTGAAGCGCTGTGGACTAGCGGGGGGGGGGCCTACGAGCAGTACTTC
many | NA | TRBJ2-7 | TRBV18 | CASSPPSVMEQYF | TGTGCCAGCTCACCACCGTCTGTGATGGAGCAGTACTTC
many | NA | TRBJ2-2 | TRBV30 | CAWSGGRRGYASTGELFF | TGTGCCTGGAGTGGGGGACGGAGGGGGTACGCTAGCACCGGGGAGCTGTTTTTT
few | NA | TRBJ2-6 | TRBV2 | CASCYRESGANVLTF | TGTGCCAGCTGCTACAGGGAGTCTGGGGCCAACGTCCTGACTTTC
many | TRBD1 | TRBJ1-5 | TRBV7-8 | CASSRGQGVNQPQHF | TGTGCCAGCAGCCGGGGACAGGGGGTCAATCAGCCCCAGCATTTT
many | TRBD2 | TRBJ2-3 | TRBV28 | CATPFGRILAGGGGTDTQYF | TGTGCCACCCCCTTTGGTAGGATACTAGCGGGAGGTGGTGGCACAGATACGCAGTATTTT
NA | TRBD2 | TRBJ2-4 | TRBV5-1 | CASSPWGGDTSGINIQYF | TGCGCCAGCAGCCCATGGGGGGGCGATACTAGCGGGATTAACATTCAGTACTTC
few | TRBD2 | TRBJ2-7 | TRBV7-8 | CASSLDFGTSGTPGNEQYF | TGTGCCAGCAGCTTAGATTTCGGGACTAGCGGGACCCCGGGGAACGAGCAGTACTTC
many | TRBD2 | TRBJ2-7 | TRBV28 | CASRTGTSGSSRYEQYF | TGTGCCAGCAGAACCGGGACTAGCGGGAGTTCCCGCTACGAGCAGTACTTC
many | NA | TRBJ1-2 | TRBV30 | CAAYPGYGYTF | TGTGCCGCCTATCCAGGGTATGGCTACACCTTC
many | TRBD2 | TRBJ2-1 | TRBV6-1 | CASSPSGGVGNEQFF | TGTGCCAGCAGTCCAAGCGGGGGAGTGGGGAATGAGCAGTTCTTC
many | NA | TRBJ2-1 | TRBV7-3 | CASSLIGRQSSYNEQFF | TGTGCCAGCAGCTTAATAGGTAGACAAAGCTCCTACAATGAGCAGTTCTTC
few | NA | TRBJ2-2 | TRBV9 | CASSVGRGELFF | TGTGCCAGCAGCGTAGGGAGGGGGGAGCTGTTTTTT
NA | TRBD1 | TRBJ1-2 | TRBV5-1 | CASSSGQGKDGYTF | TGCGCCAGCAGCTCGGGACAGGGAAAGGATGGCTACACCTTC
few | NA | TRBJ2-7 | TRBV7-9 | CASSDSEQPYEQYF | TGTGCCAGCAGCGATTCGGAGCAGCCCTACGAGCAGTACTTC
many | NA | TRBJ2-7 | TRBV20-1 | CSARGTPREQYF | TGCAGTGCTAGAGGAACACCGCGCGAGCAGTACTTC
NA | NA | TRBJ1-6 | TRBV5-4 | CASRPGTENYNSPLHF | TGTGCCAGCCGGCCCGGAACGGAAAACTATAATTCACCCCTCCACTTT
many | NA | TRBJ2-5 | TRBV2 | CASSEGIQASQETQYF | TGTGCCAGCAGTGAAGGAATCCAGGCATCCCAAGAGACCCAGTACTTC
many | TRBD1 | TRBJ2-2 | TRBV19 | CASSRQGATGELFF | TGTGCCAGCAGCCGACAGGGGGCGACCGGGGAGCTGTTTTTT
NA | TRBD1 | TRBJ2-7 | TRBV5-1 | CASSFGQGRGNEQYF | TGCGCCAGCAGCTTTGGACAGGGGAGAGGGAACGAGCAGTACTTC
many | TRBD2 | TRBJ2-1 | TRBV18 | CASSPLTSPYYNEQFF | TGTGCCAGCTCACCACTGACTAGCCCTTATTACAATGAGCAGTTCTTC
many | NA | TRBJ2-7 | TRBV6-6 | CASSYSDGAYEQYF | TGTGCCAGCAGTTACTCGGACGGGGCCTACGAGCAGTACTTC
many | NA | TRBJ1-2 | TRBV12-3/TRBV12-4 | CASRTPLGGVSYGYTF | TGTGCCAGCAGGACCCCTTTGGGGGGCGTCTCCTATGGCTACACCTTC
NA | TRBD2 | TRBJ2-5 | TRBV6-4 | CASSDSTSGGSAQYF | TGTGCCAGCAGTGACTCGACTAGCGGGGGTTCGGCCCAGTACTTC
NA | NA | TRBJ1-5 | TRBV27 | CASSLSTGRNQPQHF | TGTGCCAGCAGTTTATCTACAGGGCGCAATCAGCCCCAGCATTTT
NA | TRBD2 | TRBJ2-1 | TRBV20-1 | CSAAKTSGRYNEQFF | TGCAGTGCTGCGAAGACTAGCGGGAGATACAATGAGCAGTTCTTC
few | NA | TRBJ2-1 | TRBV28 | CASSLGFGLNEQFF | TGTGCCAGCAGTTTAGGTTTCGGTCTCAATGAGCAGTTCTTC
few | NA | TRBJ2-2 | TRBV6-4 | CASSDSAVLTAGELFF | TGTGCCAGCAGTGACTCAGCAGTATTAACCGCCGGGGAGCTGTTTTTT
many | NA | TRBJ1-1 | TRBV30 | CAWRFGGNTEAFF | TGTGCCTGGAGGTTCGGGGGGAACACTGAAGCTTTCTTT
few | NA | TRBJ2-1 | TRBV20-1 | CSARVDEFEQFF | TGCAGTGCTAGAGTTGACGAATTTGAGCAGTTCTTC
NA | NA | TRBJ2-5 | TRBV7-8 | CASSFLLGQVQETQYF | TGTGCCAGCAGCTTTTTGCTCGGCCAGGTACAAGAGACCCAGTACTTC
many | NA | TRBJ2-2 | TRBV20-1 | CSAPRDSNTGELFF | TGCAGTGCTCCCCGGGACTCAAACACCGGGGAGCTGTTTTTT
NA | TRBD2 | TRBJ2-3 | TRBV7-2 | CASSFHVLAGVGSTDTQYF | TGTGCCAGCAGCTTTCATGTACTAGCGGGAGTAGGGAGCACAGATACGCAGTATTTT
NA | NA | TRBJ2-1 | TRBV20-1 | CSQPGRGSSEQFF | TGCAGCCAGCCCGGACGGGGGTCGAGTGAGCAGTTCTTC
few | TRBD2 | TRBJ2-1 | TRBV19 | CASSITAGVASSYNEQFF | TGTGCCAGTAGTATAACAGCGGGAGTAGCAAGCTCCTACAATGAGCAGTTCTTC
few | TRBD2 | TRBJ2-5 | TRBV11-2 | CASSPLAGGHGYQYF | TGTGCCAGCAGCCCCTTAGCGGGAGGGCACGGGTATCAGTACTTC
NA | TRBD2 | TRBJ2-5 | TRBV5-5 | CASSLIRLAVGETQYF | TGCGCCAGCAGCCTTATTAGACTAGCGGTTGGAGAGACCCAGTACTTC
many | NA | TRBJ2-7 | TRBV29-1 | CSVDFGREQYF | TGCAGCGTTGATTTTGGTCGCGAGCAGTACTTC
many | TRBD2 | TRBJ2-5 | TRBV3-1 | CASSHRLAGGWETQYF | TGTGCCAGCAGCCACAGACTAGCGGGAGGGTGGGAGACCCAGTACTTC
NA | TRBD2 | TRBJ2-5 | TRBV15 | CATSFTSGGEGETQYF | TGTGCCACCAGCTTCACTAGCGGAGGGGAAGGGGAGACCCAGTACTTC
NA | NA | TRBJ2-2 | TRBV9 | CASSASPTGTGELFF | TGTGCCAGCAGCGCCTCACCTACGGGCACCGGGGAGCTGTTTTTT
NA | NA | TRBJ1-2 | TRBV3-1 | CASSALPRTGNYGYTF | TGTGCCAGCAGCGCTCTGCCTAGGACGGGGAACTATGGCTACACCTTC
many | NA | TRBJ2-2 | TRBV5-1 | CASSLQTDTGELFF | TGCGCCAGCAGTCTACAGACAGACACCGGGGAGCTGTTTTTT